This T cell receptor beta chain was sequenced during a study of blood T cell dynamics during melanoma immunotherapy. Time point specified: pre-treatment baseline. Sequencing was performed with immunoSEQ multiplex PCR; in TCRdb, only in-frame clones are kept and a portion is missing. This table holds approximately 11,000 clones, around four fifths found once. Looked up from germline, CDR1 is SEHNR and CDR2 is FQNEAQ (reference sequence). V shed 5 bases, J shed 7 bases, and the junction held 6 bases outside the gene matches. This CDR3 contains 14 residues. The origin of this receptor is a human donor with melanoma. The sequencing here drew on blood, taken from a patient treated with checkpoint blockade. The J gene is TRBJ1-5, the V gene TRBV7-9; 9 bases agree with TRBD1. CDR3 in DNA: TGTGCCAGCAGCGCCCCGGGACAGGGACAGCCCCAGCATTTT. Amino acid sequence: CASSAPGQGQPQHF.